These T cell receptor beta chains were read from a single sample in a study of shared clonotypes between healthy human individuals. Using immunoSEQ multiplex PCR, the repertoire was profiled, and TCRdb retains in-frame clones only, with some absent. The sample gives some 2,500,000 clones, around 93% of which show up once; 0.37% is in the top ten. The sequenced material came from naive CD4+ T cells from PBMCs. These receptors were obtained from a man younger than 30 in good health. Some clones in this sample may be carry-over from other donors' samples. Both conserved end residues are part of each CDR3. A D gene is named only where the DNA matches it firmly. A clone size is listed for some rows: how often the clone was seen (once, few, many), or a class if it is expanded.

TRBD2	TRBJ2-7	TRBV7-8	.	CASSLASLAGVWEQYF	TGTGCCAGCAGCTTAGCGAGCTTAGCGGGAGTTTGGGAGCAGTACTTC
TRBD2	TRBJ2-7	TRBV4-2	.	CASSQLGSLAGDLYEQYF	TGTGCCAGCAGCCAACTTGGATCACTAGCGGGGGACCTCTACGAGCAGTACTTC
.	TRBJ2-7	TRBV28	.	CASRPGGTSSYEQYF	TGTGCCAGCCGGCCAGGGGGGACTTCCTCCTACGAGCAGTACTTC
.	TRBJ2-5	TRBV4-1	.	CASSRSGVQETQYF	TGCGCCAGCAGCCGCTCCGGGGTCCAAGAGACCCAGTACTTC
.	TRBJ2-7	TRBV28	.	CASTAGTPIRSSYEQYF	TGTGCCAGCACTGCCGGGACACCCATTAGGAGCTCCTACGAGCAGTACTTC
.	TRBJ1-3	TRBV6-1	.	CASSDSGNTIYF	TGTGCCAGCAGTGACTCTGGAAACACCATATATTTT
.	TRBJ2-7	TRBV9	.	CASSNSNGGTRQYF	TGTGCCAGCAGCAATAGTAATGGGGGGACCCGCCAATACTTC
.	TRBJ1-2	TRBV30	.	CAWSRDFNYGYTF	TGTGCCTGGAGTAGGGACTTTAACTATGGCTACACCTTC
TRBD2	TRBJ2-1	TRBV4-1	.	CASSQYAPSGIIYEQFF	TGCGCCAGCAGCCAGTATGCCCCTAGCGGGATTATCTATGAGCAGTTCTTC
.	TRBJ1-2	TRBV6-1	once	CASSEPPGGQKSYGYTF	TGTGCCAGCAGTGAACCCCCTGGAGGACAGAAGTCCTATGGCTACACCTTC
.	TRBJ1-1	TRBV7-2	.	CASSQDPLYGDEAFF	TGTGCCAGCAGCCAAGATCCCTTATACGGGGATGAAGCTTTCTTT
.	TRBJ2-2	TRBV28	.	CASSSRVTNTGELFF	TGTGCCAGCAGTTCCCGGGTTACGAACACCGGGGAGCTGTTTTTT
TRBD1	TRBJ2-5	TRBV28	.	CASKTQGRETQYF	TGTGCCAGCAAAACACAGGGGCGAGAGACCCAGTACTTC
.	TRBJ1-2	TRBV28	.	CATLPGTNYGYTF	TGTGCCACTTTGCCCGGGACTAACTATGGCTACACCTTC
.	TRBJ2-5	TRBV5-1	.	CASSSGPTPEETQYF	TGCGCCAGCAGCTCGGGCCCCACTCCGGAAGAGACCCAGTACTTC
TRBD1	TRBJ1-1	TRBV9	.	CASSVGTASTEAFF	TGTGCCAGCAGCGTCGGGACAGCGTCCACTGAAGCTTTCTTT
.	TRBJ2-5	TRBV27	.	CASSLGVPEETQYF	TGTGCCAGCAGTTTAGGGGTCCCCGAAGAGACCCAGTACTTC
.	TRBJ2-1	TRBV30	.	CAWGGPTPYNEQFF	TGTGCCTGGGGGGGACCCACACCGTACAATGAGCAGTTCTTC
TRBD1	TRBJ2-7	TRBV11-2	.	CASSLTGGSYEQYF	TGTGCCAGCAGCCTGACAGGGGGCTCCTACGAGCAGTACTTC
.	TRBJ2-2	TRBV2	.	CATTKGVTGELFF	TGTGCCACGACTAAGGGGGTCACCGGGGAGCTGTTTTTT
TRBD1	TRBJ2-2	TRBV7-9	.	CASTTLPGTGYTGELFF	TGTGCCAGCACCACTCTGCCCGGGACAGGGTACACCGGGGAGCTGTTTTTT
.	TRBJ1-5	TRBV7-9	few	CASSTGRTVQPQHF	TGTGCCAGCAGCACCGGAAGGACCGTTCAGCCCCAGCATTTT
TRBD2	TRBJ2-2	TRBV4-2	.	CASSQELAGGGELFF	TGTGCCAGCAGCCAAGAGCTAGCGGGAGGCGGGGAGCTGTTTTTT
TRBD2	TRBJ2-5	TRBV11-1	.	CASSPFTSGRLQETQYF	TGTGCCAGCAGCCCTTTTACTAGCGGGAGACTACAAGAGACCCAGTACTTC
.	TRBJ1-2	TRBV5-5	once	CASSFSSGEADGYTF	TGTGCCAGCAGCTTTTCGTCGGGGGAGGCAGATGGCTACACCTTC
TRBD2	TRBJ2-2	TRBV18	.	CASSLLAGLHTGELFF	TGTGCCAGCTCGCTCCTAGCGGGACTTCACACCGGGGAGCTGTTTTTT
TRBD2	TRBJ2-1	TRBV5-1	.	CASSLVTGGNEQFF	TGCGCCAGCAGCTTGGTAACGGGGGGCAATGAGCAGTTCTTC
TRBD1	TRBJ2-5	TRBV27	.	CASSRGLQGAGETQYF	TGTGCCAGCAGTCGAGGTCTACAGGGGGCGGGTGAGACCCAGTACTTC
.	TRBJ2-7	TRBV5-1	.	CASSLDRDLREQYF	TGCGCCAGCAGCTTGGACAGGGACCTGAGGGAGCAGTACTTC
.	TRBJ2-1	TRBV27	few	CASSLDYNEQFF	TGTGCCAGCAGTTTGGACTACAATGAGCAGTTCTTC
TRBD2	TRBJ2-1	TRBV4-1	.	CASSRLLAGTLNEQFF	TGCGCCAGCAGCCGCCTACTAGCGGGGACTCTCAATGAGCAGTTCTTC
.	TRBJ2-2	TRBV30	.	CAWRATLTGNTGELFF	TGTGCCTGGAGGGCAACACTGACAGGAAACACCGGGGAGCTGTTTTTT
.	TRBJ2-6	TRBV2	.	CASIRSLSSGANVLTF	TGTGCCAGCATCCGAAGTCTCAGCTCTGGGGCCAACGTCCTGACTTTC
.	TRBJ1-4	TRBV29-1	.	CSVGTTATNEKLFF	TGCAGCGTCGGGACAACTGCAACTAATGAAAAACTGTTTTTT
.	TRBJ1-1	TRBV4-1	.	CASSHPQNIDTEAFF	TGCGCCAGCAGCCACCCACAGAATATCGACACTGAAGCTTTCTTT
.	TRBJ2-3	TRBV29-1	.	CSASRWEDTQYF	TGCAGCGCCAGCCGATGGGAAGATACGCAGTATTTT
.	TRBJ2-2	TRBV7-6	.	CASNKLNTGELFF	TGTGCCAGCAACAAACTGAACACCGGGGAGCTGTTTTTT
.	TRBJ2-1	TRBV5-1	few	CASSLGRAAEQFF	TGCGCCAGCAGCTTGGGCAGGGCGGCTGAGCAGTTCTTC
.	TRBJ1-3	TRBV11-2	.	CASSLSSPGNTIYF	TGTGCCAGCAGCTTGTCCAGCCCAGGAAACACCATATATTTT
.	TRBJ1-3	TRBV28	.	CASSLRGAGNTIYF	TGTGCCAGCAGTTTAAGGGGGGCTGGAAACACCATATATTTT
.	TRBJ1-5	TRBV7-8	.	CASSLEGPYSNQPQHF	TGTGCCAGCAGCTTAGAGGGACCGTATAGCAATCAGCCCCAGCATTTT
TRBD1	TRBJ1-1	TRBV6-5	once	CASSPGQGYNTEAFF	TGTGCCAGCAGCCCGGGACAGGGATATAACACTGAAGCTTTCTTT
.	TRBJ2-1	TRBV7-3	.	CASSLGPGNEQFF	TGTGCCAGCAGCTTAGGCCCGGGCAATGAGCAGTTCTTC
TRBD2	TRBJ2-3	TRBV18	once	CASSTMGLAGGQRTDTQYF	TGTGCCAGCTCAACGATGGGACTAGCGGGAGGGCAGCGCACAGATACGCAGTATTTT
.	TRBJ2-6	TRBV7-3	.	CASSSFAGGANVLTF	TGTGCCAGCAGCTCGTTCGCGGGTGGGGCCAACGTCCTGACTTTC
.	TRBJ1-4	TRBV25-1	once	CASSEGLRQGGEKLFF	TGTGCCAGCAGTGAAGGTCTCCGTCAGGGTGGTGAAAAACTGTTTTTT
TRBD1	TRBJ2-2	TRBV5-1	.	CASSLIGQGRTGELFF	TGCGCCAGCAGCTTAATCGGACAGGGGAGAACCGGGGAGCTGTTTTTT
.	TRBJ2-3	TRBV15	.	CATARRGRLGADTQYF	TGTGCCACCGCACGGAGAGGCCGACTTGGCGCAGATACGCAGTATTTT
TRBD2	TRBJ2-3	TRBV4-2	.	CASSQRGLAGGADTQYF	TGTGCCAGCAGCCAAAGAGGACTAGCGGGAGGAGCAGATACGCAGTATTTT
.	TRBJ2-1	TRBV5-1	.	CASTPLESYNEQFF	TGCGCCAGCACCCCTCTAGAATCCTACAATGAGCAGTTCTTC
.	TRBJ2-2	TRBV11-2	.	CASSLGRLGGELFF	TGTGCCAGCAGCTTAGGTCGACTCGGCGGGGAGCTGTTTTTT
.	TRBJ1-4	TRBV19	once	CASSIGGARGEKLFF	TGTGCCAGTAGTATAGGAGGGGCACGGGGTGAAAAACTGTTTTTT
.	TRBJ1-3	TRBV5-5	once	CASSWAVSGNTIYF	TGTGCCAGCAGCTGGGCGGTGTCTGGAAACACCATATATTTT
TRBD1	TRBJ2-7	TRBV9	.	CASSLRDRGYEQYF	TGTGCCAGCAGCCTCCGGGACAGGGGCTACGAGCAGTACTTC
.	TRBJ2-3	TRBV18	.	CASSDGSPPDTQYF	TGTGCCAGCTCAGACGGGAGTCCCCCAGATACGCAGTATTTT
.	TRBJ1-1	TRBV19	.	CASRGGPEAFF	TGTGCCAGTAGGGGGGGACCTGAAGCTTTCTTT
.	TRBJ2-3	TRBV6-5	.	CASTLQGRSTDTQYF	TGTGCCAGCACCTTACAGGGTAGGAGCACAGATACGCAGTATTTT
.	TRBJ1-1	TRBV5-6	once	CASSLLQGTEAFF	TGTGCCAGCAGCTTGTTACAGGGAACAGAAGCTTTCTTT